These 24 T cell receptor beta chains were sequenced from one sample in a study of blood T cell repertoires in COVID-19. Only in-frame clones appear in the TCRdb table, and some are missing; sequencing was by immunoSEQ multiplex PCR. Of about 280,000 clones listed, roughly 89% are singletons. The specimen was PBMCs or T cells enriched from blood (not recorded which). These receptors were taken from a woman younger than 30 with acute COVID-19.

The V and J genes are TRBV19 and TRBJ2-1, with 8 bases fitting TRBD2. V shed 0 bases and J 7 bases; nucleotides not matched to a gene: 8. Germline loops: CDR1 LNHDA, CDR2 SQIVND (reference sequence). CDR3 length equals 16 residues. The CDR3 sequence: CASSIEYERELNEQFF. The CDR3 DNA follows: TGTGCCAGTAGTATAGAGTATGAGCGGGAGCTGAATGAGCAGTTCTTC.

The CDR3: CASSSGSTEAFF. The CDR3 nucleotides read TGTGCCAGCAGTTCAGGGTCCACTGAAGCTTTCTTT. The rearrangement joins TRBV27 to TRBJ1-1; the D gene is possibly TRBD1 (5 bases). The CDR3 runs to 12 residues. Germline CDR1 is MNHEY and CDR2 is SMNVEV (reference sequence). V lost 4 bases and J lost 4, with 7 bases in between.

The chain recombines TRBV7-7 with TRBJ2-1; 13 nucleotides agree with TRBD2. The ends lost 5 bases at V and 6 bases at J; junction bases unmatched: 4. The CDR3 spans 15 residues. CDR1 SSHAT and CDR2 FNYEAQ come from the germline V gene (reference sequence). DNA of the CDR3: TGTGCCAGCAGCAAGGGACTAGCGGGAACCAATGAGCAGTTCTTC. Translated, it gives CASSKGLAGTNEQFF.

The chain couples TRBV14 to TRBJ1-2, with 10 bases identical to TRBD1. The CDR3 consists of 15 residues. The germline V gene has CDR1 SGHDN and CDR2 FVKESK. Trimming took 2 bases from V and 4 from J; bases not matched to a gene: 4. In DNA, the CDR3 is TGTGCCAGCAGCCAATTGACAGGGGGCAGCTATGGCTACACCTTC. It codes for CASSQLTGGSYGYTF. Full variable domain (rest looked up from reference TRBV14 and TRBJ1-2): EAGVTQFPSHSVIEKGQTVTLRCDPISGHDNLYWYRRVMGKEIKFLLHFVKESKQDESGMPNNRFLAERTGGTYSTLKVQPAELEDSGVYFCASSQLTGGSYGYTFGSGTRLTVV.

The CDR3 nucleotides are TGTGCCAGCAGCCAAGCGACAGGGACCCCAACTATAATGAACACTGAAGCTTTCTTT. It is translated as CASSQATGTPTIMNTEAFF. This chain joins TRBV4-2 and TRBJ1-1; 7 bases are shared with TRBD1. The CDR3 spans 19 residues. Per the germline V gene, CDR1 is LGHNA and CDR2 is YNFKEQ. V gave up 1 base and J gave up 0 bases; unmatched junction bases: 14.

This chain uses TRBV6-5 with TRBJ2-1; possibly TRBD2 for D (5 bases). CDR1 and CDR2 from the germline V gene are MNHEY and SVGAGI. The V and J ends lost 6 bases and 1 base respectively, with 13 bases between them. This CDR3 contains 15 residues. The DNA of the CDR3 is TGTGCCAGCAGGAGGGCCGCAGGATCCTACAATGAGCAGTTCTTC. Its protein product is CASRRAAGSYNEQFF.

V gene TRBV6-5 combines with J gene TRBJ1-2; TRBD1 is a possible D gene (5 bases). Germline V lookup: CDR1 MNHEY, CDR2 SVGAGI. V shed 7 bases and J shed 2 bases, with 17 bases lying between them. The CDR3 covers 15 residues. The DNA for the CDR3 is TGTGCCAGCAAAAGTGGAGGCGGGGGGAACTATGGCTACACCTTC. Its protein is CASKSGGGGNYGYTF.

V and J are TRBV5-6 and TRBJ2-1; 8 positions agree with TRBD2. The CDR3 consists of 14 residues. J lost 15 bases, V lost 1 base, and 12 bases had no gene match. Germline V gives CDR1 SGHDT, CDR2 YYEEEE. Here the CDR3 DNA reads TGTGCCAGCAGCTTGATCGGGGCCGGGACTAGTCTGTTCTTC. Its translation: CASSLIGAGTSLFF.

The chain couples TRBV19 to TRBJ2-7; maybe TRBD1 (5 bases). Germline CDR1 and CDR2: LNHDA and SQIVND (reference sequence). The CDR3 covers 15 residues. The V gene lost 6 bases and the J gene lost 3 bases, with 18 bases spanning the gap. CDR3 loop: CASSTLQGSYYEQYF. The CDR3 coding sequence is TGTGCCAGTAGCACACTCCAGGGATCCTACTACGAGCAGTACTTC.

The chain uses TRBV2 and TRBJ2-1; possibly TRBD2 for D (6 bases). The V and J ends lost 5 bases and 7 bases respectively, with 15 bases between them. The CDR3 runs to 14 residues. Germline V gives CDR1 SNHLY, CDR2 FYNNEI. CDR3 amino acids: CASSIVRSGNEQFF. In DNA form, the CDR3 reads TGTGCCAGCAGTATTGTCAGGAGCGGGAATGAGCAGTTCTTC.

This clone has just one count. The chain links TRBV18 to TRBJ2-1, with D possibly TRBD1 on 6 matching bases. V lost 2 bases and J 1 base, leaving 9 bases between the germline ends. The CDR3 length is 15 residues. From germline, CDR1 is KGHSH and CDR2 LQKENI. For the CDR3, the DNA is TGTGCCAGCTCACCAATAGGGGGATCCTACAATGAGCAGTTCTTC. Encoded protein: CASSPIGGSYNEQFF.

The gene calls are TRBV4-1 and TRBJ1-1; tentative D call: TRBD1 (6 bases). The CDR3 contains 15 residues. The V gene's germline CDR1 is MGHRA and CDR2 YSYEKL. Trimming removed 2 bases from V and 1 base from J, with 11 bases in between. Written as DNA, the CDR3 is TGCGCCAGCAGCCAAATTGGACAGAAGAACACTGAAGCTTTCTTT. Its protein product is CASSQIGQKNTEAFF.

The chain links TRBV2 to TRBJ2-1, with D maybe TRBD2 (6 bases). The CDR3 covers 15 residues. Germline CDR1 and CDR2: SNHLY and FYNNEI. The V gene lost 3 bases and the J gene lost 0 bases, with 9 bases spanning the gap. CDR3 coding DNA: TGTGCCAGCAGTGAGGGACTTAACTCCTACAATGAGCAGTTCTTC. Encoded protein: CASSEGLNSYNEQFF.

The CDR3 sequence is CASSYSPRNSGRALTGELFF. DNA for the CDR3: TGTGCCAGCAGTTACTCCCCGAGGAATAGCGGGAGGGCCTTAACCGGGGAGCTGTTTTTT. V and J are TRBV21-1 and TRBJ2-2; whether TRBD2, the table's D call, matches the DNA was not checked. TRBV21-1 constitutes a pseudogene. The CDR3 totals 20 residues.

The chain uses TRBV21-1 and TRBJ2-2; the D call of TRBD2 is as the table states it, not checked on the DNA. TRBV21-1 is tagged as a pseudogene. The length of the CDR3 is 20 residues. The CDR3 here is CASSKGGTSSGSTNTGELFF. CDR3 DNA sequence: TGTGCCAGCAGCAAAGGGGGAACCTCTAGCGGGAGTACGAACACCGGGGAGCTGTTTTTT.

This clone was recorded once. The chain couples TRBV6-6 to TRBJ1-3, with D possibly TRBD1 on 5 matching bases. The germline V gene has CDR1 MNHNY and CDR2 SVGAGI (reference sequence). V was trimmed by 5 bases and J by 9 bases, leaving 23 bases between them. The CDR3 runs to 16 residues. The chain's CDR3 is CASSNWDSSVRGTIYF. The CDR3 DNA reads TGTGCCAGCAGTAACTGGGACTCCTCAGTTCGGGGCACCATATATTTT.

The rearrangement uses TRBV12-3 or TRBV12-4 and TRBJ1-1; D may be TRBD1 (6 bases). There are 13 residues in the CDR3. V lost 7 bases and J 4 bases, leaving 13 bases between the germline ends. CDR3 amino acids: CASNHRAGTEAFF. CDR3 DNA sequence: TGTGCCAGCAACCACAGGGCGGGCACTGAAGCTTTCTTT.

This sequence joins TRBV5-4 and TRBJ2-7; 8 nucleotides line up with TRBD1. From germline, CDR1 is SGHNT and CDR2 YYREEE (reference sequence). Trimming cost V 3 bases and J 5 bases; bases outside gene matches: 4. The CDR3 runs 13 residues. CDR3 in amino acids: CASSYRGRHEQYF. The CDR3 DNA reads TGTGCCAGCAGCTACAGGGGGAGACACGAGCAGTACTTC.

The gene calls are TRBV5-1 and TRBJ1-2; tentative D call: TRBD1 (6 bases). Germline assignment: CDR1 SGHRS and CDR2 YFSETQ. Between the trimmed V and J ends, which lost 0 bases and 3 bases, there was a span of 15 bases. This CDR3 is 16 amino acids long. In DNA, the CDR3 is TGCGCCAGCAGCTTGGGCTATATAAACAGGGACTATGGCTACACCTTC. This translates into CASSLGYINRDYGYTF.

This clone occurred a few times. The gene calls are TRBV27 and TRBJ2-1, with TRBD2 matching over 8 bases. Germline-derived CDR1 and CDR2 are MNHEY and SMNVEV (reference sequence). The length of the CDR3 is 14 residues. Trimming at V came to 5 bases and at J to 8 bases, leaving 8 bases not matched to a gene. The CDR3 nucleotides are TGTGCCAGCAGTGACCGGGGGGGGCCGGATGAGCAGTTCTTC. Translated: CASSDRGGPDEQFF.

The CDR3 sequence: CASSYSYGNQPQHF. The DNA for the CDR3 is TGTGCCAGCAGTTACTCGTATGGCAATCAGCCCCAGCATTTT. V gene TRBV6-2 or TRBV6-3 combines with J gene TRBJ1-5, with unresolved D. The CDR3 is made up of 14 amino acids. Trimming removed 0 bases from V and 2 bases from J, with 5 bases in between. The V gene's germline CDR1 is MNHEY and CDR2 SVGEGT.

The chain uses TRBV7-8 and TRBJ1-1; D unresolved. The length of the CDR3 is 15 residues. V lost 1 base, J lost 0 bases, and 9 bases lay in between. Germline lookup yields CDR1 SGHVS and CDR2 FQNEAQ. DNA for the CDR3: TGTGCCAGCAGCTTAGGTCTATCTCTGAACACTGAAGCTTTCTTT. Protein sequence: CASSLGLSLNTEAFF.

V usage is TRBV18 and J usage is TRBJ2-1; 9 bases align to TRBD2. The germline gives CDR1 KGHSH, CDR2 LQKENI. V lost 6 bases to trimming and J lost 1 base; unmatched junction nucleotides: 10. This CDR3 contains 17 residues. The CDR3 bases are TGTGCCAGCTCGCCTTTGCTGACTAGCGGTTCCTACAATGAGCAGTTCTTC. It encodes CASSPLLTSGSYNEQFF.

In DNA form, the CDR3 reads TGTGCCAGCAGTTCCCGCACCGGTAGCAATCAGCCCCAGCATTTT. The encoded protein is CASSSRTGSNQPQHF. This chain uses TRBV28 with TRBJ1-5, with D unresolved. V dropped 4 bases and J dropped 0 bases, with 10 bases sitting between them. The CDR3 has 15 amino acids. Germline CDR1 reads MDHEN; CDR2 reads SYDVKM.